The clone carrying this T cell receptor (beta chain) showed up just once. Its target is not known. This is likely an artifact of a read error, given a far larger clone one base away. Between the trimmed V and J ends, which lost 3 bases and 9 bases, there was a span of 11 bases. Germline CDR1 reads MDHEN; CDR2 reads SYDVKM. The CDR3 extends over 12 amino acids. This specimen comes from a study of shared clonotypes between healthy human individuals. Every subset had its genomic DNA shared out evenly among several immunoSEQ plates. Unsorted PBMC samples were amplified in replicate PCRs containing about 300 ng DNA, about 30,000 T cell genomes. Libraries were prepared by immunoSEQ multiplex PCR; TCRdb keeps only in-frame clonotypes and omits some of them. The repertoire holds 450,000 to 500,000 clones, with 65% to 85% as singletons. Overall study results and limits: Sample collection involved blood only; tissue repertoires are likely different. The diversity represented, both genetic and in exposure history, was limited by few donors.

The origin of this receptor is a woman aged 40 to 55 in good health. Some clones in this sample may be carry-over from other donors' samples. Input material: PBMCs. The chain has TRBV28 and TRBJ1-2; no firm D call. Here the CDR3 DNA reads TGTGCCAGCAGTTTCGCGGAGTATTGCTACACCTTC. Its protein is CASSFAEYCYTF.